Sequencing of this T cell receptor beta chain was carried out in a study of blood T cell repertoires in COVID-19. Study context: PBMCs, B-cell-depleted T cells, or T cells provided the cDNA or gDNA that made up the material.

Libraries were prepared by immunoSEQ multiplex PCR; TCRdb keeps only in-frame clonotypes and omits some of them. This repertoire shows under 250,000 clones, over 70% found once; its top ten account for 2.5% to 3.5%. This CDR3 region has 15 residues. Trimming at V came to 1 base and at J to 7 bases, leaving 8 bases not matched to a gene. Looked up from germline, CDR1 is SGHTA and CDR2 is FQGTGA. Participant reports of clinical history set cohort assignment. Up to 2 weeks before entering the study, exposed participants had met a COVID-19 case. Input material: PBMCs or T cells enriched from blood (not recorded which). The receptor's source is a woman aged 40 to 55 who had been exposed to COVID-19. V is TRBV7-3 and J is TRBJ1-2, with 8 nucleotides matching TRBD1. CDR3 in DNA: TGTGCCAGCAGCTTAAGTGGACAGGGAGGTCCTGGCTACACCTTC. Translated: CASSLSGQGGPGYTF.